This record looks at one TCR beta chain sequence and its context. In the original processing: By means of reference gene primer amplification, nucleated cell counts were estimated. Libraries were prepared by immunoSEQ multiplex PCR; TCRdb keeps only in-frame clonotypes and omits some of them. For V, J and clone size, that table is used; D and trimming come from the DNA. There are around 190,000 clones in the sample; 79% occur only once, and nearly 6% lies in the top ten. The ends were cut back, 2 bases at V and 7 bases at J, with 9 bases in the middle. This CDR3 has 12 amino acids. Germline CDR1 reads SGHTA; CDR2 reads FQGNSA. This sample stems from a study of blood T cell repertoires in COVID-19. Study background: COVID-19 samples collected from the United States, Italy and Spain covered acute and convalescent phases.

A Seattle source enrolled patients during active infection and followed them longitudinally. This chain links TRBV7-2 with TRBJ2-7, with D perhaps TRBD1 (7 bases). The sample taken for sequencing was peripheral blood. The receptor's source is a middle-aged woman with COVID-19, enrolled during active disease. This chain's CDR3 is CASSLQGGEQYF. CDR3 sequence (DNA): TGTGCCAGCAGCTTACAGGGGGGAGAGCAGTACTTC. Combining the CDR3 with reference TRBV7-2 and TRBJ2-7 gives the whole variable domain GAGVSQSPSNKVTEKGKDVELRCDPISGHTALYWYRQSLGQGLEFLIYFQGNSAPDKSGLPSDRFSAERTGGSVSTLTIQRTQQEDSAVYLCASSLQGGEQYFGPGTRLTVT.